A single sample is the source of the 3 T cell receptor beta chains below, sequenced in a study of cytomegalovirus exposure and HLA in healthy donors. Generated by immunoSEQ multiplex PCR, the TCRdb table keeps only in-frame clones and is missing some. The sample has 200,000 to 250,000 clones, roughly 80% seen once. Specimen: PBMCs. Receptors originate from a young woman in good health and CMV-seronegative.

The chain links TRBV5-1 to TRBJ2-3, with D maybe TRBD2 (6 bases). V was trimmed by 0 bases and J by 0 bases, leaving 14 bases between them. Per germline, CDR1 SGHRS and CDR2 YFSETQ. CDR3 length: 17 amino acids. CDR3 nucleotide sequence: TGCGCCAGCAGCTTGGGGAGGGTCGGGGAAAGCACAGATACGCAGTATTTT. Protein: CASSLGRVGESTDTQYF.

V and J are TRBV4-2 and TRBJ2-3; TRBD2 agrees at 8 bases. The germline V gene encodes CDR1 LGHNA and CDR2 YNFKEQ. The V segment lost 1 base and the J segment 4 bases; nucleotides outside the gene matches: 16. The CDR3 contains 19 residues. In DNA form, the CDR3 reads TGTGCCAGCAGCCAAGTTTCCAGCGGGGGAACCACGGGGTCAGATACGCAGTATTTT. Protein sequence: CASSQVSSGGTTGSDTQYF.

The V gene is TRBV5-4, the J gene TRBJ1-1; D remains ambiguous. The CDR3 runs 12 residues. Germline CDR1 SGHNT, CDR2 YYREEE (reference sequence). V was trimmed by 0 bases and J by 8 bases, leaving 8 bases between them. This CDR3 reads CASSLGGVEAFF. The CDR3 nucleotides are TGTGCCAGCAGCTTGGGAGGAGTCGAAGCTTTCTTT.